The 26 T cell receptor beta chains below come from one sample, sequenced in a study of blood T cell repertoires in COVID-19. TCRdb's copy holds only in-frame clones and misses some; the assay was immunoSEQ multiplex PCR. The data show about 73,000 clones, with approximately 88% seen just once and approximately 2.4% held by the top ten. Input material: peripheral blood. The origin of the receptors is a man older than 75 with active or convalescent COVID-19.

CDR3 nucleotides: TGCGCCAGCATGGGACTAGCGGGGACCCCCCAAGAGACCCAGTACTTC. This codes for CASMGLAGTPQETQYF. The chain uses TRBV5-1 and TRBJ2-5; 13 bases fit TRBD2. Germline V gene data show CDR1 as SGHRS and CDR2 as YFSETQ. Germline trimming cut 6 bases from V and 1 base from J; bases unmatched to any gene: 6. This CDR3 has 16 residues.

This clone was found a few times. The chain uses TRBV2 and TRBJ2-1; TRBD2 is a possible D gene (6 bases). Germline assignment: CDR1 SNHLY and CDR2 FYNNEI. Trimming removed 5 bases at V and 9 bases at J, with 14 bases between. This CDR3 has 13 residues. The CDR3 nucleotides are TGTGCCAGCAGTTCTCGCGGGGCGGGTGAGCAGTTCTTC. Translation gives CASSSRGAGEQFF. The entire variable domain, with the rest obtained from reference TRBV2 and TRBJ2-1, is as follows: EPEVTQTPSHQVTQMGQEVILRCVPISNHLYFYWYRQILGQKVEFLVSFYNNEISEKSEIFDDQFSVERPDGSNFTLKIRSTKLEDSAMYFCASSSRGAGEQFFGPGTRLTVL.

This clone showed up just once. This sequence joins TRBV28 and TRBJ1-2, with D possibly TRBD1 on 5 matching bases. The CDR3 extends over 15 amino acids. The ends were cut back, 1 base at V and 3 bases at J, with 12 bases in the middle. The germline V gene has CDR1 MDHEN and CDR2 SYDVKM. The chain's CDR3 is CASSLYGREDYGYTF. CDR3 nucleotide sequence: TGTGCCAGCAGTTTATACGGCAGGGAAGACTATGGCTACACCTTC.

The CDR3 nucleotides are TGTGCCAGCAGCTTATATCGCTTACGGACAGGGGGTAAAAAACTGTTTTTT. Translation: CASSLYRLRTGGKKLFF. The chain carries TRBV7-8 and TRBJ1-4; 10 bases match TRBD1. V trimming: 2 bases; J trimming: 9 bases; junction bases outside the gene matches: 12. This CDR3 has 17 amino acids. Germline V gene sequence: CDR1 SGHVS, CDR2 FQNEAQ.

This clone was recorded a few times. V usage is TRBV25-1 and J usage is TRBJ2-7; 7 bases line up with TRBD1. The CDR3 runs 15 residues. The germline gives CDR1 MGHDK, CDR2 SYGVNS. The junction had 7 bases not matched to a gene; V was cut back by 3 bases and J by 2 bases. CDR3 DNA sequence: TGTGCCAGCAGTGACAGGGGACAGAGAGCCTACGAGCAGTACTTC. Protein: CASSDRGQRAYEQYF.

The rearrangement joins TRBV5-1 to TRBJ1-3; D uncertain. The CDR3 consists of 15 residues. The V end was cut by 5 bases, the J end by 0 bases, with 12 bases between. Germline assignment: CDR1 SGHRS and CDR2 YFSETQ. The CDR3 sequence: CASSPILSSGNTIYF. As DNA, the CDR3 is TGCGCCAGCAGTCCCATCTTGAGCTCTGGAAACACCATATATTTT.

The chain carries TRBV5-4 and TRBJ2-1; 11 bases are a match to TRBD2. V was pared by 4 bases and J by 5 bases, with 8 bases of the junction left unmatched. This CDR3 has 16 residues. Germline CDR1 is SGHNT and CDR2 is YYREEE (reference sequence). DNA for the CDR3: TGTGCCAGCAGCACTAAGACTAGCGGGAAAAACAATGAGCAGTTCTTC. This translates into CASSTKTSGKNNEQFF. The full variable domain, rest sourced from reference TRBV5-4 and TRBJ2-1, is ETGVTQSPTHLIKTRGQQVTLRCSSQSGHNTVSWYQQALGQGPQFIFQYYREEENGRGNFPPRFSGLQFPNYSSELNVNALELDDSALYLCASSTKTSGKNNEQFFGPGTRLTVL.

This rearrangement joins TRBV9 to TRBJ2-7; TRBD2 is a possible D gene (6 bases). Germline-derived CDR1 and CDR2 are SGDLS and YYNGEE. This CDR3 has 15 residues. V was trimmed by 4 bases and J by 4 bases, leaving 18 bases between them. The CDR3 spells CASSPSPGLAYEQYF. The DNA of the CDR3 is TGTGCCAGCAGCCCCAGCCCGGGACTTGCTTACGAGCAGTACTTC.

This sequence joins TRBV28 and TRBJ2-7; unclear D gene. The CDR3 covers 12 residues. V lost 1 base, J lost 6 bases, and 7 bases lay in between. Germline loops: CDR1 MDHEN, CDR2 SYDVKM. CDR3 sequence (DNA): TGTGCCAGCAGTTTATCCCTCGGCGAGCAGTACTTC. Its translation is CASSLSLGEQYF.

The rearrangement links TRBV7-8 to TRBJ2-1; 9 bases map to TRBD2. Germline trimming cut 1 base from V and 6 bases from J; bases unmatched to any gene: 1. Germline CDR1 SGHVS, CDR2 FQNEAQ. The CDR3 contains 14 residues. CDR3 protein: CASSLGTSVNEQFF. As DNA, the CDR3 is TGTGCCAGCAGCTTAGGGACTAGCGTCAATGAGCAGTTCTTC.

The genes are TRBV5-1 and TRBJ1-6, with 8 bases identical to TRBD1. The V and J ends lost 2 bases and 10 bases, in that order; junction bases with no gene match: 2. The CDR3 is 13 amino acids. CDR1 and CDR2 (germline): SGHRS, YFSETQ. The CDR3, as DNA: TGCGCCAGCAGCTTAGGACAGGGATCACCCCTCCACTTT. It encodes CASSLGQGSPLHF. The whole variable domain, remainder taken from reference TRBV5-1 and TRBJ1-6, is KAGVTQTPRYLIKTRGQQVTLSCSPISGHRSVSWYQQTPGQGLQFLFEYFSETQRNKGNFPGRFSGRQFSNSRSEMNVSTLELGDSALYLCASSLGQGSPLHFGNGTRLTVT.

The J gene is TRBJ1-5, the V gene TRBV30; TRBD1 matches 7 bases. With 2 bases clipped from V and 1 base from J, the junction kept 14 bases outside the gene matches. The germline CDR1 and CDR2 sequences are GTSNPN and SVGIG (reference sequence). The CDR3 runs 18 residues. CDR3 loop: CAWSFGTAFGVSNQPQHF. For the CDR3, the DNA is TGTGCCTGGAGTTTTGGGACAGCCTTCGGTGTGAGCAATCAGCCCCAGCATTTT.

The rearrangement links TRBV10-1 to TRBJ1-6; D perhaps matches TRBD1 (6 bases). The CDR3 runs to 13 residues. CDR1 is WNHNN, CDR2 SYGVQD, per germline (reference sequence). The V end was cut by 8 bases, the J end by 4 bases, with 9 bases between. This chain's CDR3 is CASARGYNSPLHF. Written as DNA, the CDR3 is TGCGCCAGCGCCAGGGGTTATAATTCACCCCTCCACTTT.

The V gene is TRBV30, the J gene TRBJ1-5; D is perhaps TRBD1 (5 bases). Per the germline V gene, CDR1 is GTSNPN and CDR2 is SVGIG (reference sequence). The CDR3 consists of 15 residues. Trimming pared 3 bases from V and 4 bases from J, leaving 16 bases between. The CDR3 region is CAWSQGGSGNQPQHF. The CDR3 DNA follows: TGTGCCTGGAGCCAGGGTGGAAGTGGGAATCAGCCCCAGCATTTT.

This chain links TRBV3-1 (or the pseudogene TRBV3-2) with TRBJ2-5, with 9 positions matching TRBD1. The V gene end was trimmed by 1 base and the J gene end by 3 bases; junction bases not matched to a gene: 3. Per germline, CDR1 LGHDT and CDR2 YNNKEL (reference sequence). There are 15 residues in the CDR3. CDR3 protein: CASSQGWTGEETQYF. DNA for the CDR3: TGTGCCAGCAGCCAAGGGTGGACAGGGGAAGAGACCCAGTACTTC.

The J gene is TRBJ1-5, the V gene TRBV6-5; 7 bases fit TRBD1. CDR1 is MNHEY, CDR2 SVGAGI, per germline. The CDR3 loop spans 14 amino acids. With V trimmed by 8 bases and J by 7 bases, 11 bases remained unmatched. As DNA, the CDR3 is TGTGCCAGCTTCAGGACAGGTTCTAGCCAGCCCCAGCATTTT. Translation: CASFRTGSSQPQHF.

This chain uses TRBV10-3 with TRBJ1-4, with a possible D match to TRBD1 (6 bases). The CDR3 is 13 amino acids. Germline-derived CDR1 and CDR2 are ENHRY and SYGVKD. V shed 8 bases and J shed 7 bases, with 14 bases lying between them. CDR3 nucleotides: TGTGCCATCTCGACAGGTGAAAGTGAAAAACTGTTTTTT. This sequence encodes CAISTGESEKLFF.

The rearrangement joins TRBV20-1 to TRBJ2-2, with D hard to call. This CDR3 is built from 11 residues. Germline V CDR1 and CDR2: DFQATT, SNEGSKA (reference sequence). Trimming stripped 0 bases from V and 7 bases from J, with 3 bases between. CDR3 in amino acids: CSARDRGELFF. Written as DNA, the CDR3 is TGCAGTGCTAGAGACCGCGGGGAGCTGTTTTTT.

The V and J genes are TRBV5-4 and TRBJ1-1; 7 nucleotides line up with TRBD1. V was clipped by 4 bases and J by 5 bases; unmatched bases: 8. Germline CDR1 and CDR2: SGHNT and YYREEE (reference sequence). This CDR3 is 14 amino acids long. CDR3 protein: CASSPRQGGTEAFF. CDR3 coding DNA: TGTGCCAGCAGCCCCCGACAGGGAGGAACTGAAGCTTTCTTT.

This chain links TRBV7-9 with TRBJ2-5; 15 nucleotides match TRBD2. Germline V gives CDR1 SEHNR, CDR2 FQNEAQ (reference sequence). CDR3 length: 17 residues. After removal of 5 bases from V and 5 bases from J, the junction contained 9 bases not matched to a gene. The CDR3 spells CASSTRVGTSGGETQYF. The CDR3 DNA sequence: TGTGCCAGCAGCACCCGCGTCGGGACTAGCGGGGGGGAGACCCAGTACTTC.

CDR3 amino acids: CASRYEQRSEQYF. The CDR3 DNA reads TGTGCCAGCAGGTACGAGCAGCGCTCCGAGCAGTACTTC. V usage is TRBV12-3 or TRBV12-4 and J usage is TRBJ2-7; D is ambiguous. V was clipped by 6 bases and J by 6 bases, with 15 bases between them. The CDR3 totals 13 residues.

The chain links TRBV6-2 or TRBV6-3 to TRBJ1-2, with 8 bases lining up with TRBD1. Germline assignment: CDR1 MNHEY and CDR2 SVGEGT. V lost 6 bases to trimming and J lost 5 bases; unmatched junction nucleotides: 14. CDR3 length equals 16 residues. CDR3 nucleotides: TGTGCCAGCAGCCCTATCACGACAGGGGCAATTTATGGCTACACCTTC. Protein: CASSPITTGAIYGYTF.

The chain couples TRBV3-1 (or the pseudogene TRBV3-2) to TRBJ2-5; 7 bases line up with TRBD1. CDR1 is LGHDT and CDR2 is YNNKEL in the germline V gene (reference sequence). The CDR3 has 16 amino acids. Losses at the gene ends were 2 bases for V and 6 bases for J; bases not matched to a gene: 12. The CDR3 sequence: CASSQPSPTGHQTQYF. The CDR3 DNA reads TGTGCCAGCAGCCAACCGTCCCCGACAGGGCACCAGACCCAGTACTTC.

The chain recombines TRBV7-9 with TRBJ1-2; 7 positions agree with TRBD1. Trimming removed 5 bases from V and 4 bases from J; junction bases left unmatched: 4. The CDR3 runs to 13 residues. Looked up from germline, CDR1 is SEHNR and CDR2 is FQNEAQ (reference sequence). CDR3 protein: CASSLGQFYGYTF. The DNA of the CDR3 is TGTGCCAGCAGCCTGGGACAGTTCTATGGCTACACCTTC.

This clone turned up a few times. The chain links TRBV6-5 to TRBJ2-3; D perhaps matches TRBD1 (5 bases). The CDR3 has 13 residues. The germline CDR1 and CDR2 sequences are MNHEY and SVGAGI. Trimming removed 6 bases at V and 2 bases at J, with 9 bases between. The CDR3 loop reads CASRDSLTDTQYF. The CDR3 DNA sequence: TGTGCCAGCAGAGACAGTCTCACAGATACGCAGTATTTT.

This clone was counted once. The J gene is TRBJ2-7, the V gene TRBV29-1; D ambiguous. Germline CDR1 reads SQVTM; CDR2 reads ANQGSEA. The V end lost 4 bases, the J end lost 4 bases, and 8 bases lay between the germline ends. The CDR3 has 11 residues. This CDR3 reads CSVALLYEQYF. Here the CDR3 DNA reads TGCAGCGTTGCTTTGTTGTACGAGCAGTACTTC.